This TCR beta chain is from a study of shared clonotypes between healthy human individuals. Looked up from germline, CDR1 is SNHLY and CDR2 is FYNNEI. The length of the CDR3 is 15 residues. Trimming cost V 3 bases and J 6 bases, with 15 bases left between them. A few counts support this clone. The assay was immunoSEQ multiplex PCR, and TCRdb's table has in-frame clones only and misses some. The sample includes around 720,000 clones, roughly 72% of them seen just once. The clonotype was recovered from a woman aged 25 to 45 in good health. The chain joins TRBV2 to TRBJ2-1; D is perhaps TRBD1 (5 bases). The source material was memory CD4+ T cells sorted from blood. Subset indicated: CD45RA-negative fraction. The CDR3 spells CASSDFKAGSNEQFF. The CDR3 DNA follows: TGTGCCAGCAGTGATTTCAAAGCAGGGTCCAATGAGCAGTTCTTC.